This T cell receptor (beta chain) was found in a study of early T cells in non-severe SARS-CoV-2 infection (dated by TCRdb to the early 2020s). Regarding the research as a whole: Because TCR sequencing relied on bulk RNA taken from unsorted whole blood, pairing of alpha and beta chains was not possible.

The library was prepared using 5' RACE. The data were produced on a NextSeq 500. In the TCR library protocol, unique molecular identifiers were attached to individual cDNA molecules to correct for PCR bias and sequencing error. TCR alpha and beta chains were both sequenced, and the abundances of alpha and beta sequences in each sample were closely correlated with each other. The original pipeline was this. Decombinator V4 was used to perform V gene, J gene and CDR3 annotation of TCR sequences. TCRs were defined as expanded if a significant change between any two time points was detected under a Poisson model with p below 0.0001. TCR abundances were normalised to the total number of TCRs sequenced per sample and expressed as counts per million. TRAV1-2 paired with TRAJ12, TRAJ20 or TRAJ33 defined MAIT TCRs, while TRAV10 paired with TRAJ18 defined iNKT TCRs. VDJdb, accessed 1 November 2021, was searched for CMV, EBV and SARS-CoV-2 annotated TCRs, excluding TCRs annotated for multiple antigens. TCRdb reprocessed the public reads (quality trimming at Q25 with fastp, clone calling with MiXCR) and kept in-frame beta chains. Records with the same CDR3 protein are collapsed into one entry carrying the most frequent genes and DNA. For this entry, the V and J calls and clone size follow TCRdb and not the study's own pipeline. This sample is represented by 100,000 to 150,000 distinct CDR3 sequences; 15% of them were singletons. Together, the top ten hold 21% of the sample.

CDR1 DFQATT and CDR2 SNEGSKA are derived from the germline V gene (reference sequence). The CDR3 runs 15 residues from the cysteine to the phenylalanine. The DNA shown is the 45-base CDR3, in frame from base 1. Germline trimming amounts to 3 bases on V and 4 bases on J, with 11 as the count of junction bases outside the gene matches. Broader findings and caveats from the paper: VDJdb matching was skewed toward anti-spike CD8 responses and likely underestimated virus-specific expansions, missing private and CD4 specificities.

The study was a case-control design nested within a healthcare worker cohort in London, UK, with weekly nasopharyngeal swab PCR tests and blood sampling. Healthcare workers were enrolled in the week of the UK lockdown, from 23 to 31 March 2020, and were followed every week for up to roughly 16 weeks. Regarding this clonotype: What antigen it recognizes has not been identified. No per-base quality is available; no much larger clone lies one base away.

Sequences were obtained from whole blood. The origin of this receptor is an adult who was a healthcare worker with PCR-confirmed SARS-CoV-2 infection or an uninfected control (not recorded which). The receptor chain draws on TRBV20-1 and TRBJ1-1; 7 bases in between match TRBD1. The bases read TGCAGTGCTAGGCCACAGACAGGGTTAGGCACTGAAGCTTTCTTT. Its protein product is CSARPQTGLGTEAFF.